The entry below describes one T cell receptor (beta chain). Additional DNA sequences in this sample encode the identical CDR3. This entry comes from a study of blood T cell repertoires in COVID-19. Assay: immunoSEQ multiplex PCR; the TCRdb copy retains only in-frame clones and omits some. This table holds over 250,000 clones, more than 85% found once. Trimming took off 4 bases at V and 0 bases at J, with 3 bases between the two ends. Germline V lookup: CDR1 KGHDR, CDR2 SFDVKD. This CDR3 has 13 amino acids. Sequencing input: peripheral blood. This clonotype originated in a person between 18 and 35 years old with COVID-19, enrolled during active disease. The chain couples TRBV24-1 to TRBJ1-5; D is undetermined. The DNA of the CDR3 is TGTGCCACCAGTGACAGTAGCAATCAGCCCCAGCATTTT. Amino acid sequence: CATSDSSNQPQHF.